This TCR beta chain was recorded in a study of blood T cell repertoires in COVID-19. Across the study: Spain, Italy and the United States supplied samples that represented acute and convalescent COVID-19.

In the original processing: Estimation of nucleated cell counts was performed using reference gene primer amplification. Clones were read by immunoSEQ multiplex PCR, and TCRdb kept only the in-frame ones, dropping some. V and J calls plus clone size are reproduced from that table; the DNA served to infer D and trimming. The repertoire consists of about 48,000 clones, with roughly nine tenths occurring once and the leading ten covering about 5.1%. The CDR3 consists of 15 residues. Deletions cut 6 bases from V and 1 base from J, with 10 bases between. The germline gives CDR1 MGHRA, CDR2 YSYEKL. The sample consisted of peripheral blood. The gene calls are TRBV4-1 and TRBJ1-6; D unclear. This TCR was sampled from a man in his 70s with acute or convalescent COVID-19. The DNA of the CDR3 is TGCGCCAGCAGACTTCAGGCGTCCTATAATTCACCCCTCCACTTT. Residues: CASRLQASYNSPLHF.